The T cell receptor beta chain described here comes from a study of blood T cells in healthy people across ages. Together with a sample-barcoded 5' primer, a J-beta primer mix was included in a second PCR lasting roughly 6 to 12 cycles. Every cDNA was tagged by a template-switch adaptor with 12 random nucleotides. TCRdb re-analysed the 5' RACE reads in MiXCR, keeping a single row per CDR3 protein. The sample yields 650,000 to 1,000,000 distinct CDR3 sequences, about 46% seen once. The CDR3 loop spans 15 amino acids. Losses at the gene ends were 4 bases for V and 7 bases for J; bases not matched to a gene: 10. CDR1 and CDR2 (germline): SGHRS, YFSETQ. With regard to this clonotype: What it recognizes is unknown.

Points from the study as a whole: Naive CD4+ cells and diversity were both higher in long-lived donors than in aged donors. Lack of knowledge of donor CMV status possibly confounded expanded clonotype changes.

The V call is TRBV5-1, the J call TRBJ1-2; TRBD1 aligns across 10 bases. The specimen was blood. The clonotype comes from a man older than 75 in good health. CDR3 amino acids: CASSLGDRGSSGYTF. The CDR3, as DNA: TGCGCCAGCAGCCTAGGGGACAGGGGAAGCTCTGGCTACACCTTC.